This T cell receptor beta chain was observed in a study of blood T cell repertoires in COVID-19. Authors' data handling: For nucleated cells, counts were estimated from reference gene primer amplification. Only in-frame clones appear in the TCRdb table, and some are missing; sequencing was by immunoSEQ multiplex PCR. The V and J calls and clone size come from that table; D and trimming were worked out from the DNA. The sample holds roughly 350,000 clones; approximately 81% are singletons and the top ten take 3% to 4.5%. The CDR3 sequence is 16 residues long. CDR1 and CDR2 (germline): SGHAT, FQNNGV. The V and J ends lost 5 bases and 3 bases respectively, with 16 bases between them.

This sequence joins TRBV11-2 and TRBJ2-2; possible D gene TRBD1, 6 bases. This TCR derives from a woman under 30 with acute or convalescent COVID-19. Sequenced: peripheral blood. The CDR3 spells CASSRNRVLDTGELFF. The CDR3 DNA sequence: TGTGCCAGCAGCCGTAACAGGGTATTGGACACCGGGGAGCTGTTTTTT.